What follows describes a single TCR beta chain. Its antigen is unknown. The sample holds no much larger clone one base away, and base qualities are not on file. The germline V gene (reference sequence) yields GTSNPN for CDR1 and SVGIG for CDR2. Trimming at the junction amounts to 7 bases on V and 0 bases on J, and the germline ends lie 15 bases apart. The cysteine opens and the phenylalanine closes a CDR3 of 14 amino acids. Only the CDR3 region is kept as DNA, spanning 42 bases read in frame from base 1. This sample was included in a study of beta chain features in type 1 diabetes (dated by TCRdb to the late 2010s). For the wider study: Mean age, gender distribution, total cell number and subset yield were not different between patients and healthy donors. A total of approximately 100 million sorted cells were examined across all samples, and the number of cells per subset was strongly correlated with RNA yield. In the study, recently diagnosed type 1 diabetes patients and matched healthy donors were compared on the TCRB repertoires of their sorted circulating CD4+ T cell subsets. Naive and central memory subsets were obtained from all 30 or so donors, but regulatory and stem cell-like memory subsets were isolated from only 8 patients and about eight healthy donors.

The full study reports these points: Because cDNA was sequenced instead of genomic DNA, activated cells with high expression could be over-represented, although the groups did not differ in activation or CD3 levels. Naive, central memory and regulatory TCRB repertoires appeared to be more alike among patients than among healthy donors. A moderate but significant shortening of TCRB CDR3 length was observed in type 1 diabetes patients in all four CD4+ subsets. Shorter templates might have been favored by PCR, but patient and control samples were amplified and corrected together, so both groups would have been affected equally by any skew. Patients with type 1 diabetes made fewer insertions and deleted more nucleotides at VDJ recombination sites, implying thymic rearrangement abnormalities. HLA sub-analyses involved small numbers of individuals, so any influence of HLA type on TCRB rearrangement remained unresolved.

Each donor gave one peripheral blood draw, roughly 120 mL on average, collected into heparinised tubes. A BD FACSAria II was used to sort naive, central memory, regulatory and stem cell-like memory CD4+ T cells with a panel that included CD45RO, CCR7, CD25, CD127, CD95 and CD27. A purity above 98% was achieved for all sorted populations. PBMCs were separated immediately by Lymphoprep density gradient centrifugation and were stained directly, without being cultured. So that batch effects would be minimized, each experiment stained and sorted samples in pairs, pairing one healthy donor with one patient. All of the isolated RNA was reverse transcribed with the High Capacity cDNA Reverse Transcription Kit, so expressed TCRB transcripts were sequenced. Deep immunoSEQ sequencing was applied to naive, central memory and regulatory T cell samples, giving an average of roughly 3.5 million total reads per sample. Sorted cells were lysed in RLT buffer, and RNA was extracted using DNase-treated RNeasy Micro or Mini kits according to cell number. To prevent cross-contamination, every cell subset was processed on its own, while patient and healthy donor samples were processed together. TCRB sequences were amplified from cDNA with the immunoSEQ multiplex PCR, producing 87-bp fragments spanning the CDR3 region. Amplicons were sequenced on the Illumina HiSeq platform. The original pipeline was this. PCR bias was computationally corrected using synthetic template baselines, reads within Hamming distance 2 were collapsed, and singletons that could not be merged were discarded. Reads were aligned to IMGT to assign V, D and J genes, CDR3 length, and insertions or deletions at six rearrangement sites. Within each subset, clonotype counts were normalized to the number of sorted cells before true diversity and Gini coefficients were calculated with the tcR R package. The overlap coefficient, calculated on TCRB nucleotide sequences, was used to quantify repertoire sharing. Out-of-frame TCRB sequences from naive cells were analyzed as a proxy for the pre-selection repertoire. TCRdb obtained this table from immuneACCESS and retained in-frame rearrangements with V and J assigned. These tables miss some clones; where compared with another copy, unresolved V genes account for less than half of the shortfall, and the remainder is unexplained. V and J calls and clone size follow that table, whereas D and trimming were derived from the DNA. This sample is represented by a few hundred thousand clones; over 11% of them were singletons. The ten largest clonotypes hold over 0.015% of the sample.

The rearrangement joined TRBV30 to TRBJ2-5; the D gene is possibly TRBD1, with 6 bases matching. The specimen sequenced was naive CD4+ T cells from blood. The cell subset or site label for this specimen denotes: true naive CD4+ T cells. This sequence was found in a man aged 25 to 45 with type 1 diabetes. The nucleotide sequence reads TGTGCCTCTGACCCCGGGACACACCAAGAGACCCAGTACTTC. It is translated as CASDPGTHQETQYF. Where the CDR3 stops, the reference TRBV30 and TRBJ2-5 genes take over; the full variable domain is SQTIHQWPATLVQPVGSPLSLECTVEGTSNPNLYWYRQAAGRGLQLLFYSVGIGQISSEVPQNLSASRPQDRQFILSSKKLLLSDSGFYLCASDPGTHQETQYFGPGTRLLVL.